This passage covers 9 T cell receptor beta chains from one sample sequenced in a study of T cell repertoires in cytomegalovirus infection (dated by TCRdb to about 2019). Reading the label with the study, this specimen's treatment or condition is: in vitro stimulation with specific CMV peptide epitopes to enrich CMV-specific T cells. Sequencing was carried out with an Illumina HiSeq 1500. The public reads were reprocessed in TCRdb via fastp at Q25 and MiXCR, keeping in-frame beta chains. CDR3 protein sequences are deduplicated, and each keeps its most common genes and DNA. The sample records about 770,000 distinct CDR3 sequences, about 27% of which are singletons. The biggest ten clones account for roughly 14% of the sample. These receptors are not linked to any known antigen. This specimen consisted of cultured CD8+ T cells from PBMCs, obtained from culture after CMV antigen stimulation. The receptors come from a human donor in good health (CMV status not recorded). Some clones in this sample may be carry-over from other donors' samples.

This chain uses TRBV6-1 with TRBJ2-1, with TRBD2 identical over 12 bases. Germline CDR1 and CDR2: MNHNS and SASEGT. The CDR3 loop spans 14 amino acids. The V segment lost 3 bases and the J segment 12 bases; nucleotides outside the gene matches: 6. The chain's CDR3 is CASSETSGGPRQFF. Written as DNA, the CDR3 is TGTGCCAGCAGTGAGACTAGCGGGGGCCCCCGGCAGTTCTTC.

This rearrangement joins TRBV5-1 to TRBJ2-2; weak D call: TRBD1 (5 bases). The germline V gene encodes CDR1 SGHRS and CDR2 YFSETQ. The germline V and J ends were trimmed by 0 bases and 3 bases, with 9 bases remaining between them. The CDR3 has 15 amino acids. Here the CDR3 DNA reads TGCGCCAGCAGCTTGGAGGGGTATGACACCGGGGAGCTGTTTTTT. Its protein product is CASSLEGYDTGELFF.

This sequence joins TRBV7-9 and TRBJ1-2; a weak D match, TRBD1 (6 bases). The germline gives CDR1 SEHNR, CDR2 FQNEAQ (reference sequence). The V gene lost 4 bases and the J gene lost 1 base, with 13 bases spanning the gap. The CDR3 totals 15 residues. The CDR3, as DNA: TGTGCCAGCAGCTCGGACAGCTCTTTTAACTATGGCTACACCTTC. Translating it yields CASSSDSSFNYGYTF. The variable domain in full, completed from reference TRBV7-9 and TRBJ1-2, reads DTGVSQNPRHKITKRGQNVTFRCDPISEHNRLYWYRQTLGQGPEFLTYFQNEAQLEKSRLLSDRFSAERPKGSFSTLEIQRTEQGDSAMYLCASSSDSSFNYGYTFGSGTRLTVV.

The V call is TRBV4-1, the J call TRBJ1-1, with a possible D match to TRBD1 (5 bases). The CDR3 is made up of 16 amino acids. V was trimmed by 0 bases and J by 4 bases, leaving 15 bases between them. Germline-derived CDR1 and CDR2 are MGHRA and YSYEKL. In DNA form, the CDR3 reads TGCGCCAGCAGCCAAGAGGGGGTCGCAGGGTTCACTGAAGCTTTCTTT. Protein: CASSQEGVAGFTEAFF.

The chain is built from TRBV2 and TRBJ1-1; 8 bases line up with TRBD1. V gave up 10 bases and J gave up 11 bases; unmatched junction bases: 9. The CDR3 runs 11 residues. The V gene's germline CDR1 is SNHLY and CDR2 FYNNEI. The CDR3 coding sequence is TGTGCCACACAGGGGGAGGAGTACGCTTTCTTT. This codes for CATQGEEYAFF.

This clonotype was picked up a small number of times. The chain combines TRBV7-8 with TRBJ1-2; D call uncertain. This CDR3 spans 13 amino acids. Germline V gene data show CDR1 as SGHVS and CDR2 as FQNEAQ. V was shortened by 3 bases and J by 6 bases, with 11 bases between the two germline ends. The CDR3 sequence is CASSFGRGNGYTF. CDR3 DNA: TGTGCCAGCAGCTTTGGCAGAGGAAATGGCTACACCTTC.

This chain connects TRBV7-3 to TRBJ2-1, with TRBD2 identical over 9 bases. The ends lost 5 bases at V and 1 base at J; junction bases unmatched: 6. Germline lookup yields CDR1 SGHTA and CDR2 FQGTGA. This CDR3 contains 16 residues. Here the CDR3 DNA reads TGTGCCAGCAGCCCAGGGGCGGGGGGGTCCTACAATGAGCAGTTCTTC. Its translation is CASSPGAGGSYNEQFF.

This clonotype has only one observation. CDR3 in DNA: TGTGCCAGCAGCGTGCCCCTGACGGGGGGCGGGAATGAGCAGTTCTTC. As protein: CASSVPLTGGGNEQFF. The chain carries TRBV9 and TRBJ2-1; D possibly corresponds to TRBD2 (7 bases). The V end was cut by 2 bases, the J end by 7 bases, with 19 bases between. The CDR3 has 16 residues. CDR1 is SGDLS, CDR2 YYNGEE, per germline.

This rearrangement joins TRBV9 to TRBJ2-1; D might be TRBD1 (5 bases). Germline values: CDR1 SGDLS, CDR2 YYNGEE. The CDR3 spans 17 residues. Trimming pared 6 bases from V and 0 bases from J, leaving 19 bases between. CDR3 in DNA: TGTGCCAGCACCCTAGGGGTGGGGCAGAGCTCCTACAATGAGCAGTTCTTC. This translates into CASTLGVGQSSYNEQFF.